The rows below give T cell receptor beta chains drawn from one sample of a study of blood T cells in healthy people across ages. TCRdb reprocessed the 5' RACE reads with MiXCR, giving one entry per CDR3 protein. The sample carries some 1.8 million distinct CDR3 sequences, about two fifths recorded once. The specimen was blood. The receptor source for this set is a human donor in good health. The CDR3 runs from the conserved cysteine through the conserved F or W. Each record gives: clone size, J gene, D gene, V gene, CDR3 protein, CDR3 DNA. D genes are given only for firm matches. Some rows have no size entry. The others give once, few or many, or a class for an expanded clone.

>.|TRBJ1-1|.|TRBV20-1
CSARVVGDYTEAFF
TGCAGTGCTAGAGTCGTGGGGGACTACACTGAAGCTTTCTTT
>few|TRBJ2-5|TRBD2|TRBV12-3/TRBV12-4
CASSFGTSERLETQYF
TGTGCCAGCAGTTTCGGGACTAGCGAGAGGTTAGAGACCCAGTACTTC
>.|TRBJ2-1|TRBD2|TRBV24-1
CATSDLGGGASYNEQFF
TGTGCCACCAGTGATTTGGGCGGGGGGGCGTCCTACAATGAGCAGTTCTTC
>once|TRBJ2-7|.|TRBV6-5
CASSYGDTPYEQYF
TGTGCCAGCAGTTACGGGGACACACCCTACGAGCAGTACTTC
>.|TRBJ1-5|TRBD1|TRBV6-2/TRBV6-3
CASSTLRGRGQPQHF
TGTGCCAGCAGTACCCTCAGGGGGCGGGGGCAGCCCCAGCATTTT
>few|TRBJ2-5|.|TRBV3-1
CASSQFNQETQYF
TGTGCCAGCAGCCAATTTAACCAAGAGACCCAGTACTTC
>.|TRBJ2-5|TRBD1|TRBV13
CASSFRDRVGQETQYF
TGTGCCAGCAGCTTCCGGGACAGGGTGGGACAAGAGACCCAGTACTTC
>once|TRBJ2-1|.|TRBV29-1
CSVGPGEFF
TGCAGCGTTGGGCCAGGGGAGTTCTTC
>.|TRBJ2-7|TRBD2|TRBV2
CASYLRGASYEQYF
TGTGCCAGCTATCTGCGGGGGGCCTCCTACGAGCAGTACTTC
>.|TRBJ2-3|TRBD2|TRBV20-1
CSAAVLAEGGSDTQYF
TGCAGTGCAGCCGTGTTAGCGGAGGGAGGGTCAGATACGCAGTATTTT
>.|TRBJ2-3|TRBD2|TRBV5-1
CASSPGGGEDYTQYF
TGCGCCAGCTCCCCGGGCGGGGGGGAAGACTATACGCAGTATTTT
>.|TRBJ1-2|.|TRBV4-1
CASSHRRGAGYGYTF
TGCGCCAGCAGCCATAGGAGGGGCGCGGGCTATGGCTACACCTTC
>.|TRBJ2-1|.|TRBV2
CASEEFSYNEQFF
TGTGCCAGCGAGGAGTTCTCCTACAATGAGCAGTTCTTC
>.|TRBJ1-1|.|TRBV5-1
CASGLVNTEAFF
TGCGCCAGCGGGCTTGTGAACACTGAAGCTTTCTTT
>.|TRBJ2-7|TRBD1|TRBV7-2
CASSLGPTGTGDYEQYF
TGTGCCAGCAGCTTAGGGCCTACCGGGACAGGGGACTACGAGCAGTACTTC
>.|TRBJ2-7|TRBD1|TRBV10-3
CAIREYRGYEQYF
TGTGCCATCAGGGAGTACAGGGGGTACGAGCAGTACTTC
>once|TRBJ2-3|TRBD1|TRBV4-3
CASSRGGTGF
TGCGCCAGCAGCCGAGGAGGGACAGGGTTT
>few|TRBJ2-3|TRBD1|TRBV6-2/TRBV6-3
CASRPPRDRGDTPYF
TGTGCCAGCAGACCGCCCCGGGACAGGGGCGATACGCCGTATTTT
>.|TRBJ2-3|TRBD2|TRBV20-1
CSARRSGINTDTQYF
TGCAGTGCTAGGAGGAGCGGGATTAACACAGATACGCAGTATTTT
>.|TRBJ2-1|TRBD2|TRBV20-1
CSAVSSGGAQNEQFF
TGCAGTGCTGTTTCTAGCGGGGGGGCGCAGAATGAGCAGTTCTTC
>few|TRBJ1-2|TRBD1|TRBV20-1
CSARDRRTGLNYGYTF
TGCAGTGCTAGAGACCGCCGGACAGGCCTTAACTATGGCTACACCTTC
>.|TRBJ2-7|.|TRBV3-1
CASSPDGGPPYEQYF
TGTGCCAGCAGCCCCGACGGGGGGCCCCCCTACGAGCAGTACTTC
>few|TRBJ1-2|.|TRBV29-1
CSPRTSNYGYTF
TGCAGCCCCAGGACCTCCAACTATGGCTACACCTTC
>few|TRBJ2-3|TRBD2|TRBV6-4
CASSDGMGGGSTDTQYF
TGTGCCAGCAGTGACGGCATGGGGGGGGGTAGCACAGATACGCAGTATTTT
>.|TRBJ2-1|TRBD1|TRBV7-2
CASSFSGTGGIEQFF
TGTGCCAGCAGCTTTTCCGGGACAGGGGGCATTGAGCAGTTCTTC
>.|TRBJ2-7|TRBD2|TRBV20-1
CSARLLAGGSYEQYF
TGCAGTGCTAGGCTCCTAGCGGGGGGAAGTTACGAGCAGTACTTC
>.|TRBJ2-3|TRBD2|TRBV9
CASSATSGGGTSTDTQYF
TGTGCCAGCAGCGCGACTAGCGGGGGGGGAACTAGCACAGATACGCAGTATTTT
>.|TRBJ2-7|TRBD1|TRBV4-2
CASSQGGQGYYEQYF
TGTGCCAGCAGCCAAGGTGGACAGGGGTATTACGAGCAGTACTTC
>few|TRBJ2-7|TRBD2|TRBV4-3
CASSYSLGGNDEQYF
TGCGCCAGCAGCTACTCCCTGGGGGGGAATGACGAGCAGTACTTC
>.|TRBJ1-6|.|TRBV3-1
CASTDSNYNSPLHF
TGTGCCAGTACGGACAGCAACTATAATTCACCCCTCCACTTT
>few|TRBJ2-5|.|TRBV29-1
CSVEAGASQETQYF
TGCAGCGTTGAGGCGGGGGCCTCCCAAGAGACCCAGTACTTC
>many|TRBJ2-3|.|TRBV20-1
CSALNGYSTDTQYF
TGCAGTGCCCTCAACGGGTATAGCACAGATACGCAGTATTTT
>few|TRBJ2-7|.|TRBV9
CASSGPVGISYEQYF
TGTGCCAGCAGCGGACCAGTGGGAATTTCCTACGAGCAGTACTTC
>.|TRBJ2-5|.|TRBV5-6
CASSKDYQETQYF
TGTGCCAGCAGCAAGGACTACCAAGAGACCCAGTACTTC
>few|TRBJ1-2|.|TRBV20-1
CSVTRTENYGYTF
TGCAGTGTTACCCGGACCGAAAACTATGGCTACACCTTC
>.|TRBJ1-1|.|TRBV27
CASSLLRGTDTEAFF
TGTGCCAGCAGTTTATTGAGGGGAACGGACACTGAAGCTTTCTTT
>.|TRBJ1-2|.|TRBV5-6
CASSLWLNSGTYGYTF
TGTGCCAGCAGTTTGTGGTTAAATTCCGGGACTTATGGCTACACCTTC
>.|TRBJ1-1|TRBD1|TRBV7-2
CAGSHGTVNTEAFF
TGTGCCGGCAGCCACGGGACAGTTAACACTGAAGCTTTCTTT
>.|TRBJ1-2|.|TRBV2
CASKVSRGYTF
TGTGCCAGCAAAGTGTCCCGAGGCTACACCTTC
>.|TRBJ1-1|.|TRBV29-1
CSADVNTEAFF
TGCAGCGCGGATGTGAACACTGAAGCTTTCTTT
>.|TRBJ2-4|.|TRBV6-1
CASRFNEQYF
TGTGCCAGCAGATTTAATGAGCAGTACTTC
>.|TRBJ2-5|.|TRBV15
CVTSRRQGRDNEQYF
TGTGTCACCAGCCGCCGACAGGGGAGGGACAATGAGCAGTACTTC
>.|TRBJ2-5|.|TRBV7-6
CASRGRGLMETQYF
TGTGCCAGCAGAGGAAGGGGGTTAATGGAGACCCAGTACTTC
>.|TRBJ2-7|.|TRBV3-1
CASSHSTGYSYEQYF
TGTGCCAGCAGCCATTCTACAGGGTACTCCTACGAGCAGTACTTC
>.|TRBJ2-3|.|TRBV12-3/TRBV12-4
CASSPGGASTDAQYF
TGTGCCAGCAGTCCCGGGGGAGCTAGCACAGATGCGCAGTATTTT
>.|TRBJ1-4|.|TRBV13
CASSPSAGQFNEKLFF
TGTGCCAGCAGCCCCTCGGCGGGCCAGTTCAATGAAAAACTGTTTTTT
>.|TRBJ1-6|.|TRBV7-9
CASSLIAQEGDNSPLHF
TGTGCCAGCAGCTTAATCGCCCAGGAGGGCGATAATTCACCCCTCCACTTT
>.|TRBJ1-5|TRBD1|TRBV20-1
CSARDRYNQPQHF
TGCAGTGCCAGGGACAGATACAATCAGCCCCAGCATTTT
>.|TRBJ1-2|TRBD1|TRBV12-3/TRBV12-4
CASLPGQGSGYTF
TGTGCCAGCCTTCCGGGACAGGGATCGGGCTACACCTTC
>few|TRBJ1-1|.|TRBV15
CATSGEFGTSSFNTEAFF
TGTGCCACCAGCGGTGAGTTCGGGACAAGCTCCTTCAACACTGAAGCTTTCTTT
>.|TRBJ1-1|.|TRBV6-5
CASRANMNTEAFF
TGTGCCAGCAGAGCGAACATGAACACTGAAGCTTTCTTT
>.|TRBJ1-2|.|TRBV9
CASSGGSTPNYGYTF
TGTGCCAGCAGCGGAGGATCGACACCAAACTATGGCTACACCTTC
>.|TRBJ2-1|.|TRBV6-2/TRBV6-3
CASTRDKISYNEQFF
TGTGCCAGCACCCGGGACAAGATCTCCTACAATGAGCAGTTCTTC